This T cell receptor beta chain was identified in a study of T cell responses to AZD1222 COVID-19 vaccine. Data came from immunoSEQ multiplex PCR; TCRdb stores just in-frame clones and leaves some out. The sample consists of just under 150,000 clones, roughly 86% of them appearing once. In germline, CDR1 is LGHDT, CDR2 YNNKEL (reference sequence). The CDR3 loop spans 11 amino acids. V was clipped by 4 bases and J by 4 bases, with 4 bases between them. Study-level points and caveats: Sampled repertoires all dated from after the peak T cell response. Spike-specific TCR breadth and depth both grew after two AZD1222 doses. At baseline, seropositivity was found in only six or seven AZD1222 recipients. Nearly half of spike-specific TCRs reportedly go after variant regions that carry no mutations.

Details on this clone: Its target is unknown.

The source was peripheral blood, collected 28 days after the second AZD1222 dose. The gene calls are TRBV3-1 (or the pseudogene TRBV3-2) and TRBJ2-5; D call uncertain. The receptor comes from an adult who received the AZD1222 COVID-19 vaccine. CDR3 in DNA: TGTGCCAGCAGCCTGAGAGAGACCCAGTACTTC. This gives the protein CASSLRETQYF.